A single sample is the source of the 16 T cell receptor beta chains below, sequenced in a study of blood T cell repertoires in COVID-19. Profiled with immunoSEQ multiplex PCR; TCRdb holds only in-frame clones, not every one. The sample has roughly 100,000 clones, more than 85% seen once. The sequencing input was peripheral blood. All receptors come from a man between 50 and 59 years old with active or convalescent COVID-19.

The rearrangement joins TRBV28 to TRBJ1-4, with D perhaps matching TRBD1 (6 bases). Deletions cut 2 bases from V and 2 bases from J, with 9 bases between. There are 15 residues in the CDR3. In germline, CDR1 is MDHEN, CDR2 SYDVKM. The CDR3 protein is CASSLVTGTNEKLFF. In nucleotides, the CDR3 is TGTGCCAGCAGTTTAGTCACAGGGACTAATGAAAAACTGTTTTTT. Full variable domain (outside the CDR3, taken from reference TRBV28 and TRBJ1-4): DVKVTQSSRYLVKRTGEKVFLECVQDMDHENMFWYRQDPGLGLRLIYFSYDVKMKEKGDIPEGYSVSREKKERFSLILESASTNQTSMYLCASSLVTGTNEKLFFGSGTQLSVL.

V is TRBV5-1 and J is TRBJ1-3; maybe TRBD1 (6 bases). The CDR3 spans 14 residues. The ends were cut back, 4 bases at V and 3 bases at J, with 11 bases in the middle. Germline CDR1 reads SGHRS; CDR2 reads YFSETQ. CDR3 nucleotides: TGCGCCAGCAGCCCTGGGGGCCATGGAAACACCATATATTTT. Protein product: CASSPGGHGNTIYF.

The chain links TRBV7-2 to TRBJ2-7, with D unclear. The CDR3 runs to 13 residues. Trimming shortened V by 1 base and J by 3 bases, and 7 bases separated the two germline ends. Germline V gene lookup returns CDR1 SGHTA and CDR2 FQGNSA. CDR3 in amino acids: CASSLDSFYEQYF. The CDR3 DNA sequence: TGTGCCAGCAGCTTAGACTCCTTCTACGAGCAGTACTTC.

As to this clone: The germline gene is not matched at one end of the junction; a read error may be the cause. The rearrangement joins TRBV29-1 to TRBJ2-7, with 7 bases that match TRBD1. Per germline, CDR1 SQVTM and CDR2 ANQGSEA. There are 12 residues in the CDR3. The CDR3 DNA is TGCAGCGTCGAAGGACAGGCGAACGAGCAGTACTTC. Translation: CSVEGQANEQYF.

The V call is TRBV27, the J call TRBJ2-1; 7 bases align to TRBD2. CDR3 size: 14 residues. With 1 base clipped from V and 5 bases from J, the junction kept 2 bases outside the gene matches. The germline V gene has CDR1 MNHEY and CDR2 SMNVEV (reference sequence). This CDR3 is CASSLWTRDNEQFF. CDR3 coding DNA: TGTGCCAGCAGTTTATGGACTAGAGACAATGAGCAGTTCTTC.

The J gene is TRBJ2-7, the V gene TRBV2; TRBD1 might be the D (5 bases). Trimming pared 4 bases from V and 4 bases from J, leaving 8 bases between. Germline V gene data show CDR1 as SNHLY and CDR2 as FYNNEI. CDR3 size: 12 residues. The CDR3: CASSATGYEQYV. CDR3 nucleotide sequence: TGTGCCAGCAGTGCTACAGGTTACGAGCAGTACGTC.

V and J are TRBV28 and TRBJ2-7; 10 bases are shared with TRBD2. J lost 2 bases, V lost 3 bases, and 4 bases had no gene match. The CDR3 runs 15 residues. Germline V gene sequence: CDR1 MDHEN, CDR2 SYDVKM. CDR3 nucleotides: TGTGCCAGCAGTTTGAGCGGGGGGGGGACCTACGAGCAGTACGTC. This encodes CASSLSGGGTYEQYV.

In this sample, this clone turned up a few times. This chain connects TRBV5-4 to TRBJ1-1; D unclear. Trimming removed 5 bases from V and 1 base from J, with 12 bases in between. The length of the CDR3 is 14 residues. Per the germline V gene, CDR1 is SGHNT and CDR2 is YYREEE (reference sequence). CDR3 residues: CASSYGRENTEAFF. In DNA, the CDR3 is TGTGCCAGCAGTTACGGACGGGAGAACACTGAAGCTTTCTTT.

J is TRBJ2-7 and V is TRBV10-1; 7 bases agree with TRBD1. The CDR3 length is 15 residues. CDR1 is WNHNN and CDR2 is SYGVQD in the germline V gene (reference sequence). The V segment lost 3 bases and the J segment 7 bases; nucleotides outside the gene matches: 12. The CDR3 spells CASSDHRGLLGEQYF. CDR3 bases: TGCGCCAGCAGTGACCACAGGGGCCTCCTAGGAGAGCAGTACTTC.

The chain has TRBV28 and TRBJ2-5; possibly TRBD1 for D (6 bases). Germline V gene sequence: CDR1 MDHEN, CDR2 SYDVKM. CDR3 length equals 17 residues. V was shortened by 1 base and J by 1 base, with 16 bases between the two germline ends. CDR3 loop: CASSLSRGRGFQETQYF. The CDR3 DNA reads TGTGCCAGCAGTTTATCCCGCGGCAGGGGATTCCAAGAGACCCAGTACTTC.

V gene TRBV27 combines with J gene TRBJ2-4; 12 positions match TRBD2. Unmatched junction bases numbered 5, after V lost 5 bases and J lost 3 bases. There are 16 residues in the CDR3. Germline CDR1 reads MNHEY; CDR2 reads SMNVEV (reference sequence). The CDR3 DNA is TGTGCCAGCAGTGCCCGACTAGCGGGGGACAAAAACATTCAGTACTTC. Translated, it gives CASSARLAGDKNIQYF.

CDR3 sequence (DNA): TGTGCCAGCAGCCCGCAGGCTAACACTGAAGCTTTCTTT. Translating gives CASSPQANTEAFF. V and J are TRBV3-1 (or the pseudogene TRBV3-2) and TRBJ1-1; D uncertain. Germline-derived CDR1 and CDR2 are LGHDT and YNNKEL (reference sequence). There are 13 residues in the CDR3. Trimming left V 4 bases short and J 2 bases short, with 8 bases between.

The rearrangement uses TRBV6-5 and TRBJ2-3; 7 bases are shared with TRBD2. V shed 6 bases, J shed 2 bases, and the junction held 8 bases outside the gene matches. This CDR3 region has 15 residues. The germline V gene encodes CDR1 MNHEY and CDR2 SVGAGI. The chain's CDR3 is CASSQSGTTTDTQYF. The CDR3 DNA reads TGTGCCAGCAGCCAGTCCGGGACTACCACAGATACGCAGTATTTT.

J is TRBJ1-2 and V is TRBV18; tentatively, D is TRBD1 (5 bases). Trimming left V 3 bases short and J 6 bases short, with 11 bases between. Germline lookup yields CDR1 KGHSH and CDR2 LQKENI. The CDR3 is 13 residues long. The CDR3 is CASSPPRVNGYTF. The CDR3 region has the DNA TGTGCCAGCTCACCGCCCAGGGTTAATGGCTACACCTTC.

V is TRBV4-1 and J is TRBJ2-3; 13 nucleotides align to TRBD2. The V and J ends lost 2 bases and 2 bases, in that order; junction bases with no gene match: 4. CDR1 is MGHRA, CDR2 YSYEKL, per germline. The CDR3 spans 17 residues. The CDR3 sequence is CASSQTGLAGNTDTQYF. DNA for the CDR3: TGCGCCAGCAGCCAAACGGGACTAGCGGGAAACACAGATACGCAGTATTTT.

The J gene is TRBJ2-3, the V gene TRBV21-1; TRBD2, the table's D call, was not compared with the DNA. TRBV21-1 is a recognized pseudogene. This CDR3 is 22 amino acids long. CDR3 in DNA: TGTGCCAGCAGCATCTATCAGGGGCTGGAACAGCGGGGAGATTCTAGCACAGATACGCAGTATTTT. This translates into CASSIYQGLEQRGDSSTDTQYF.